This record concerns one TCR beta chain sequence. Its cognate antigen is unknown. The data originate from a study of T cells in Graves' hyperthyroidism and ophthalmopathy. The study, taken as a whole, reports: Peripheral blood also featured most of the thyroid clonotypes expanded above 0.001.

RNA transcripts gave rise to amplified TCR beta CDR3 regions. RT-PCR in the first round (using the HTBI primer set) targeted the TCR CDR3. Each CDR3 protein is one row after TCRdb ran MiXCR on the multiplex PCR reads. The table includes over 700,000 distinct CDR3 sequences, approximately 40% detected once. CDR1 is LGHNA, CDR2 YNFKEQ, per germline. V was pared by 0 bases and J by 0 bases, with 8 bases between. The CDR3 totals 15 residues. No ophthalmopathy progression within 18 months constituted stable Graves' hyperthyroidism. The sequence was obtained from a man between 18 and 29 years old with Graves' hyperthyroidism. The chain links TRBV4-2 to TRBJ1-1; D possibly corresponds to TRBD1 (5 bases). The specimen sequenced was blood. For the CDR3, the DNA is TGTGCCAGCAGCCAAGAAGGGGCGGTGAACACTGAAGCTTTCTTT. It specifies CASSQEGAVNTEAFF.